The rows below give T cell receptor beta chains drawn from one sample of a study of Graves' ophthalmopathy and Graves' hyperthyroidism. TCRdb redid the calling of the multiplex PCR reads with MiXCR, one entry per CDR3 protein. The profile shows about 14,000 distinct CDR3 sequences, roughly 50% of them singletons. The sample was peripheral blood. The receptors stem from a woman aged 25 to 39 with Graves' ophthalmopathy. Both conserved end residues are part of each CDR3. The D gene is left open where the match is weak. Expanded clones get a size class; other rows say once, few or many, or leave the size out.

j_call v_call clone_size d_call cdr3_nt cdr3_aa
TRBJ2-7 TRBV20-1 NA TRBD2 TGCAGTGCTCACGACGTAGCGGGAGGCTACGAGCAGTACTTC CSAHDVAGGYEQYF
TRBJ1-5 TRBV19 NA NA TGTGCCAGTAGTAAGGGTGGGACCCCCAATCAGCCCCAGCATTTT CASSKGGTPNQPQHF
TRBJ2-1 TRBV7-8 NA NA TGTGCCAGCAGCCCTACCCGGGGAGGGGGTGGCCATGAGCAGTTCTTC CASSPTRGGGGHEQFF
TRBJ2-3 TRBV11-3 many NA TGTGCCAGCAGCCCGACTAGTACAAACACAGATACGCAGTATTTT CASSPTSTNTDTQYF
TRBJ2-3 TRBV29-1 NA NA TGCAGCGTTGTGAGGGCAGGGGCTAGCACAGATACGCAGTATTTT CSVVRAGASTDTQYF
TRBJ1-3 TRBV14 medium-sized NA TGTGCCAGCAGCCAAGGGGTAGCCCCTGGAAACACCATATATTTT CASSQGVAPGNTIYF
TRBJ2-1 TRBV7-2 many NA TGTGCCAGCACCCTAATGAGCTCCTACAATGAGCAGTTCTTC CASTLMSSYNEQFF
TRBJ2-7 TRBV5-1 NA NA TGCGCCAGCAGCTTGGCATCAACCTACGAGCAGTACTTC CASSLASTYEQYF
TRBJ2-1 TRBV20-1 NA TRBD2 TGCAGTGCTGCGTTAACTAGCGGGAGGTCACATGAGCAGTTCTTC CSAALTSGRSHEQFF
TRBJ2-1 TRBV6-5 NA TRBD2 TGTGCCAGCTCTGGACTAGCGGGTGAGCAGTTCTTC CASSGLAGEQFF
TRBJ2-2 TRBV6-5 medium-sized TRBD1 TGTGCCAGTGACAGGGGGATTGGCACCGGGGAGCTGTTTTTT CASDRGIGTGELFF
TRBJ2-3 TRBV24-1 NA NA TGTGCCACCGGGAATAGGGGCGGAGCTACAGATACGCAGTATTTT CATGNRGGATDTQYF
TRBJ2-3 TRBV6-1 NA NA TGTGCCAGCAGTGAGGACGCGGGAAGCACAGATACGCAGTATTTT CASSEDAGSTDTQYF
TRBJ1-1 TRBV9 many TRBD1 TGTGCCAGCAGCACGGACAGGGGGGGGAACACTGAAGCTTTCTTT CASSTDRGGNTEAFF
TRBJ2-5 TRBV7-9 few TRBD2 TGTGCCAGCAGCCCTCGACTAGCGGGAGGGCCCGGGGAGACCCAGTACTTC CASSPRLAGGPGETQYF
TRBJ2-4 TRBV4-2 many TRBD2 TGTGCCAGCAGCCAAGACGACGGGAGGGATGTCAAAAACATTCAGTACTTC CASSQDDGRDVKNIQYF
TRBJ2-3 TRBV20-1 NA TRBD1 TGCAGTGCTAGGGGAAAAGACAGGGGGCGGGCCCCAGATACGCAGTATTTT CSARGKDRGRAPDTQYF
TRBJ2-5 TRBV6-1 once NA TGTGCCAGCAGTGAAATGTTTACAGGTCAAGAGACCCAGTACTTC CASSEMFTGQETQYF
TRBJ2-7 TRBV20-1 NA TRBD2 TGCAGTGCTAGTATAGCGGGAGGGACCTACGAGCAGTACTTC CSASIAGGTYEQYF
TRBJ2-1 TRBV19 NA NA TGTGCCAGTAGTTACGACCGCTCCTACAATGAGCAGTTCTTC CASSYDRSYNEQFF
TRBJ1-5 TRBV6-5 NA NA TGTGCCAGCACTCCGCGGAAAGGGGTCAATCAGCCCCAGCATTTT CASTPRKGVNQPQHF
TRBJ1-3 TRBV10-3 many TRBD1 TGTGCCATCAGTGAGTCTGCCGGGACAGGGATCTTACCAAACACCATATATTTT CAISESAGTGILPNTIYF
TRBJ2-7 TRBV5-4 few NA TGTGCCAGCAGCTTGGTAGGGGGACTCCACGAGCAGTACTTC CASSLVGGLHEQYF
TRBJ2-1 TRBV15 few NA TGTGCCACCAGTCGGACAAATTACCATGAGCAGTTCTTC CATSRTNYHEQFF
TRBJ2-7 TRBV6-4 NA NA TGTGCCAGCAGTGACTCGTACTACGAGCAGTACTTC CASSDSYYEQYF